These 25 T cell receptor beta chains were sequenced from one sample in a study of CD8+CD57+ T cells in acquired aplastic anemia. Only patients with CD8+CD57+ cell expansion on flow cytometry were chosen for sequencing. Genomic DNA acted as the template from which TCR beta VDJ combination and CDR3 sequence profiling were carried out. TCRdb re-derived calls from the reads in MiXCR, one entry per CDR3 protein. The sample includes approximately 300,000 distinct CDR3 sequences, about three fifths of them seen just once. Sequenced material: sorted CD4+, CD8+, or CD8+CD57+ T cells (not recorded which) from PBMCs. The receptors shown here come from a human donor with aplastic anemia.

This clonotype is a singleton in its sample. The chain couples TRBV19 to TRBJ1-2; a possible D gene is TRBD1 (6 bases). Trimming removed 5 bases at V and 3 bases at J, with 16 bases between. This CDR3 is 15 amino acids long. Germline-derived CDR1 and CDR2 are LNHDA and SQIVND (reference sequence). CDR3 region: CASSPGRGLYYGYTF. The DNA for the CDR3 is TGTGCCAGTAGTCCCGGTAGGGGGTTGTACTATGGCTACACCTTC.

This clonotype was detected ten times or more. V and J are TRBV6-5 and TRBJ1-6; 7 bases match TRBD1. V shed 7 bases and J 6 bases; nucleotides not matched to a gene: 9. The CDR3 covers 15 residues. In germline, CDR1 is MNHEY, CDR2 SVGAGI. CDR3 bases: TGTGCCAGCACTACCACAGGGGAGGGTAATTCACCCCTCCACTTT. The encoded protein is CASTTTGEGNSPLHF.

CDR3 amino acids: CASSLGRPEAFF. CDR3 in DNA: TGTGCCAGCAGCTTAGGGCGGCCTGAAGCTTTCTTT. This sequence joins TRBV7-8 and TRBJ1-1; D call uncertain. The CDR3 runs to 12 residues. The V gene's germline CDR1 is SGHVS and CDR2 FQNEAQ. Trimming took off 1 base at V and 6 bases at J, with 6 bases between the two ends. Complete variable domain (other parts from reference TRBV7-8 and TRBJ1-1): GAGVSQSPRYKVAKRGQDVALRCDPISGHVSLFWYQQALGQGPEFLTYFQNEAQLDKSGLPSDRFFAERPEGSVSTLKIQRTQQEDSAVYLCASSLGRPEAFFGQGTRLTVV.

The chain recombines TRBV7-9 with TRBJ2-5, with 10 bases aligning to TRBD2. The CDR3 is 16 amino acids. The germline V gene has CDR1 SEHNR and CDR2 FQNEAQ (reference sequence). V lost 5 bases, J lost 5 bases, and 11 bases stayed unmatched. CDR3: CASSPPSGRTVETQYF. The CDR3 region has the DNA TGTGCCAGCAGCCCGCCTAGCGGGAGAACGGTGGAGACCCAGTACTTC.

This clonotype was recorded a few times. The chain employs TRBV7-2 and TRBJ1-6; D unresolved. Germline CDR1 is SGHTA and CDR2 is FQGNSA. The CDR3 spans 14 residues. V dropped 1 base and J dropped 6 bases, with 7 bases sitting between them. CDR3 sequence reads: CASSLVGSNSPLHF. CDR3 nucleotides: TGTGCCAGCAGCTTAGTAGGATCTAATTCACCCCTCCACTTT.

This clonotype was counted once. Because the CDR3 is missing its conserved closing phenylalanine or tryptophan, this is likely a read error. This chain connects TRBV29-1 to TRBJ1-2, with D tentatively TRBD1 (5 bases). Germline V gene lookup returns CDR1 SQVTM and CDR2 ANQGSEA. This CDR3 is built from 12 residues. V lost 3 bases, J lost 6 bases, and 11 bases lay in between. The CDR3 sequence is CSVDQGGDGYTL. The CDR3 nucleotides read TGCAGCGTTGATCAGGGAGGGGATGGCTACACCCTC.

The table lists this clonotype with a few counts. The genes are TRBV7-9 and TRBJ2-7; D may be TRBD2 (6 bases). CDR3 length: 19 residues. Germline lookup yields CDR1 SEHNR and CDR2 FQNEAQ (reference sequence). V was shortened by 2 bases and J by 7 bases, with 30 bases between the two germline ends. The CDR3 protein is CASSLPPVVRDSSLGEQYF. Here the CDR3 DNA reads TGTGCCAGCAGCTTACCCCCTGTAGTCCGGGACTCATCTTTGGGGGAGCAGTACTTC.

The DNA for the CDR3 is TGTGCCAGTGCCGCGACAGGGAAGGTTTCCGAGCAGTACTTC. Amino acids: CASAATGKVSEQYF. The chain couples TRBV19 to TRBJ2-7; TRBD1 matches at 7 bases. J lost 6 bases, V lost 8 bases, and 13 bases had no gene match. This CDR3 has 14 residues. Germline V gives CDR1 LNHDA, CDR2 SQIVND (reference sequence).

The chain joins TRBV7-2 to TRBJ2-7; 7 bases are a match to TRBD2. V lost 3 bases, J lost 6 bases, and 8 bases stayed unmatched. The CDR3 is 14 residues long. Germline CDR1 SGHTA, CDR2 FQGNSA. In DNA, the CDR3 is TGTGCCAGCAGCTTGTCTAGCGGTTTTGGCGAGCAGTACTTC. Translation: CASSLSSGFGEQYF.

This clonotype was detected many times. The gene calls are TRBV2 and TRBJ2-3; a weak D match, TRBD2 (6 bases). The CDR3 contains 15 residues. The germline gives CDR1 SNHLY, CDR2 FYNNEI. Trimming pared 3 bases from V and 6 bases from J, leaving 16 bases between. CDR3 sequence: CASSDLTGRRDTQYF. CDR3 bases: TGTGCCAGCAGTGACTTGACCGGGAGAAGGGATACGCAGTATTTT.

Here the CDR3 DNA reads TGTGCCAGCAGCTTCGCCTTAGGGGGGGAGCAGTTCTTC. It translates to CASSFALGGEQFF. V usage is TRBV11-3 and J usage is TRBJ2-1, with D perhaps being TRBD1 or TRBD2 (6 bases each). Germline loops: CDR1 SGHNT, CDR2 YENEEA. This CDR3 contains 13 residues. The germline V and J ends were trimmed by 3 bases and 10 bases, with 13 bases remaining between them.

The chain carries TRBV7-2 and TRBJ2-4; tentative D call: TRBD2 (7 bases). The germline V gene has CDR1 SGHTA and CDR2 FQGNSA. The V and J ends lost 1 base and 2 bases respectively, with 15 bases between them. The CDR3 consists of 17 residues. CDR3 coding DNA: TGTGCCAGCAGCTTAGAGGGGGGGGGGCATACCAAAAACATTCAGTACTTC. Translated: CASSLEGGGHTKNIQYF.

This rearrangement joins TRBV9 to TRBJ2-2, with D perhaps matching TRBD2 (5 bases). The CDR3 runs to 14 residues. Germline CDR1 reads SGDLS; CDR2 reads YYNGEE. V shed 6 bases and J shed 0 bases, with 9 bases lying between them. The CDR3 loop is CASNEGANTGELFF. CDR3 coding DNA: TGTGCCAGCAACGAGGGCGCGAACACCGGGGAGCTGTTTTTT.

A word on this clonotype: A junction boundary mismatches the germline segment, possibly from a read error. The genes are TRBV7-7 and TRBJ2-7; D ambiguous. The germline gives CDR1 SSHAT, CDR2 FNYEAQ (reference sequence). This CDR3 spans 13 amino acids. CDR3 nucleotides: TGTGCTAGCAGCCCCTCGGACGGATACGAGCAGTACTTC. Translation gives CASSPSDGYEQYF.

This clonotype has a count of ten or more. V is TRBV7-2 and J is TRBJ2-2; TRBD2 agrees at 9 bases. This CDR3 region has 15 residues. V trimming: 5 bases; J trimming: 0 bases; junction bases outside the gene matches: 1. The germline CDR1 and CDR2 sequences are SGHTA and FQGNSA. The CDR3 bases are TGTGCCAGCAGCCCTAGCGGGGCGAACACCGGGGAGCTGTTTTTT. Its protein is CASSPSGANTGELFF.

The chain combines TRBV5-1 with TRBJ2-5, with D possibly TRBD2 on 6 matching bases. The CDR3 totals 13 residues. V was trimmed by 5 bases and J by 5 bases, leaving 13 bases between them. The V gene's germline CDR1 is SGHRS and CDR2 YFSETQ. The CDR3: CASREGSGETQYF. CDR3 DNA: TGCGCCAGCAGGGAGGGTAGCGGTGAGACCCAGTACTTC.

Many counts were recorded for this clonotype. V is TRBV5-5 and J is TRBJ1-3; 7 bases fit TRBD1. CDR1 is SGHKS and CDR2 is YYEKEE in the germline V gene (reference sequence). V dropped 1 base and J dropped 3; count of bases not matched to a gene: 7. CDR3 length: 16 residues. The CDR3 protein is CASSLTGENYGNTIYF. The CDR3 nucleotides are TGTGCCAGCAGCTTGACAGGGGAAAACTATGGAAACACCATATATTTT.

This chain uses TRBV5-1 with TRBJ2-5; 9 nucleotides match TRBD1. CDR3 length equals 13 residues. Germline assignment: CDR1 SGHRS and CDR2 YFSETQ. After removal of 4 bases from V and 5 bases from J, the junction contained 3 bases not matched to a gene. CDR3 protein: CASSTGTGETQYF. As DNA, the CDR3 is TGCGCCAGCAGCACGGGGACAGGGGAGACCCAGTACTTC.

The rearrangement joins TRBV12-3 or TRBV12-4 to TRBJ1-5, with 8 bases that match TRBD1. With V trimmed by 3 bases and J by 4 bases, 8 bases remained unmatched. The CDR3 covers 16 residues. In DNA form, the CDR3 reads TGTGCCAGCAGTTTTACGCCAGGGGGCACAAATCAGCCCCAGCATTTT. It encodes CASSFTPGGTNQPQHF.

In its sample, this clonotype was seen once. The V call is TRBV5-4, the J call TRBJ2-3; 12 bases align to TRBD2. Germline V gives CDR1 SGHNT, CDR2 YYREEE (reference sequence). The CDR3 has 16 amino acids. V trimming: 3 bases; J trimming: 5 bases; junction bases outside the gene matches: 7. CDR3 sequence (DNA): TGTGCCAGCAGCTCAGGACTAGCGGGAAACCTAGATACGCAGTATTTT. Residues: CASSSGLAGNLDTQYF. Complete variable domain (other parts from reference TRBV5-4 and TRBJ2-3): ETGVTQSPTHLIKTRGQQVTLRCSSQSGHNTVSWYQQALGQGPQFIFQYYREEENGRGNFPPRFSGLQFPNYSSELNVNALELDDSALYLCASSSGLAGNLDTQYFGPGTRLTVL.

The rearrangement uses TRBV20-1 and TRBJ1-1; D is ambiguous. Trimming removed 5 bases from V and 3 bases from J, with 7 bases in between. CDR1 and CDR2 from the germline V gene are DFQATT and SNEGSKA (reference sequence). The CDR3 has 11 amino acids. As DNA, the CDR3 is TGCAGTGCTCTAAGGGACACTGAAGCTTTCTTT. Encoded protein: CSALRDTEAFF.

This chain uses TRBV12-3 or TRBV12-4 with TRBJ2-1; D perhaps matches TRBD2 (6 bases). This CDR3 region has 13 residues. V lost 4 bases and J 10 bases, leaving 14 bases between the germline ends. CDR3 loop: CASSSILAEEQFF. Here the CDR3 DNA reads TGTGCCAGCAGTTCCATCTTAGCGGAAGAGCAGTTCTTC.

This clonotype was observed at least ten times. The CDR3 coding sequence is TGTGCCAGTGAGGGGGGGTCTTATGGCTACACCTTC. Residues: CASEGGSYGYTF. This sequence joins TRBV19 and TRBJ1-2, with a weak D call TRBD1 (6 bases). The CDR3 is 12 amino acids. V lost 8 bases, J lost 5 bases, and 12 bases lay in between. From germline, CDR1 is LNHDA and CDR2 SQIVND (reference sequence).

This clonotype was counted ten times or more. This rearrangement joins TRBV7-2 to TRBJ2-1; D is possibly TRBD1 (6 bases). V was cut by 4 bases and J by 4 bases, with 8 bases left in between. Germline CDR1 SGHTA, CDR2 FQGNSA. The CDR3 covers 13 residues. The CDR3 protein is CASSSGTYNEQFF. The DNA of the CDR3 is TGTGCCAGCAGCTCCGGGACATACAATGAGCAGTTCTTC.

Worth noting for this clonotype: At one boundary the junction diverges from the germline segment, which might be a read error. V is TRBV10-2 and J is TRBJ2-7, with a tentative D call TRBD1 (5 bases). The length of the CDR3 is 14 residues. Germline assignment: CDR1 WSHSY and CDR2 SAAADI. The CDR3 loop is CASSDVRARYEQYF. The CDR3 nucleotides are TGTGCCAGCAGTGATGTCAGGGCTCGTTACGAGCAGTACTTC.